The sequence of this T cell receptor (beta chain) was determined in a study of patients and donors after allogeneic stem cell transplantation. TCRdb re-derived calls from the RT-PCR reads in MiXCR, one entry per CDR3 protein. The sample carries about a million distinct CDR3 sequences, about a sixth recorded once. This clonotype was observed a handful of times. With 1 base clipped from V and 7 bases from J, the junction kept 9 bases outside the gene matches. The CDR3 consists of 16 residues. Sequenced: blood, either unsorted or a sorted T cell fraction (not recorded which). This sequence was found in a human donor who was either an allogeneic HSCT recipient or a stem cell or donor lymphocyte infusion donor (not recorded which). It is not recorded whose cells these are; they may come from a transplant donor. The chain combines TRBV12-3 or TRBV12-4 with TRBJ2-2; 7 nucleotides match TRBD1. This CDR3 is CASSLGLRGRYGELFF. CDR3 coding DNA: TGTGCCAGCAGTTTAGGCTTGAGGGGGCGCTACGGGGAGCTGTTTTTT.